This TCR beta chain was sequenced in a study of T cell responses to AZD1222 COVID-19 vaccine. As for this clone: The antigen remains unidentified.

Measured with immunoSEQ multiplex PCR; TCRdb has only the in-frame clones, and not every one. The data show 100,000 to 150,000 clones, 65% to 90% seen once. The V segment lost 7 bases and the J segment 2 bases; nucleotides outside the gene matches: 5. This CDR3 is 15 amino acids long. Germline CDR1 is SGHVS and CDR2 is FQNEAQ. Study outcomes and limitations: Unmutated variant regions are reportedly the target of nearly half of TCRs that are spike-specific. Among the donors, most were white British and more were female, and clonal diversity was possibly underestimated. Breadth and depth of Spike-specific TCRs rose after two AZD1222 doses.

This TCR came from an adult who received the AZD1222 COVID-19 vaccine. Sequencing was performed on peripheral blood, taken 28 days after the second AZD1222 dose. The gene calls are TRBV7-8 and TRBJ1-6; 7 bases line up with TRBD1. CDR3 in amino acids: CASTPGGTYNSPLHF. CDR3 nucleotides: TGTGCCAGCACCCCAGGGGGGACCTATAATTCACCCCTCCACTTT.